This TCR beta chain was recorded in a study of PD-L1 blockade in urothelial cancer. Study-wide context: Twenty-five of the 29 patients were men with bladder-origin urothelial cancer. Before enrollment, 0 to 3 chemotherapy regimens had been given to patients.

About this clone: This sample includes further DNA sequences coding for the same CDR3.

Clones were sequenced by immunoSEQ multiplex PCR, and TCRdb holds only the in-frame ones, with some missing. The sample consists of 48,000 or so clones, roughly 80% of them appearing once. The CDR3 covers 16 residues. CDR1 is LGHNA and CDR2 is YNFKEQ in the germline V gene. The junction had 11 bases not matched to a gene; V was cut back by 0 bases and J by 10 bases. The time point is: peripheral blood 6 weeks after treatment start. The genes are TRBV4-2 and TRBJ2-1, with 8 nucleotides matching TRBD2. Material: PBMCs, obtained around atezolizumab (anti-PD-L1) treatment. The source of this sequence is a man between 65 and 80 years old with urothelial cancer. CDR3: CASSQDGREDLHEQFF. Written as DNA, the CDR3 is TGTGCCAGCAGCCAAGATGGGCGGGAGGATCTGCACGAGCAGTTCTTC.